The entry below describes one TCR beta chain. The protocol was immunoSEQ multiplex PCR, while the TCRdb copy is restricted to in-frame clones and leaves out a portion. The top ten hold approximately 5.1% of the sample, which has 150,000 to 200,000 clones, around 80% seen once. These data originate in a study of blood T cell repertoires in COVID-19. V lost 8 bases and J 3 bases, leaving 14 bases between the germline ends. CDR1 is MNHEY, CDR2 SVGAGI, per germline. The CDR3 spans 13 residues. Contact with a PCR-confirmed or clinician-diagnosed COVID-19 case occurred within 2 weeks of entry. Sequenced input: PBMCs or T cells enriched from blood (not recorded which). The TCR originated in a man between 65 and 85 years old who had been exposed to COVID-19. The V and J genes are TRBV6-5 and TRBJ2-7; no firm D call. The CDR3 nucleotides are TGTGCCAGCGGTACAAGATCAAGCTACGAGCAGTACTTC. This encodes CASGTRSSYEQYF.